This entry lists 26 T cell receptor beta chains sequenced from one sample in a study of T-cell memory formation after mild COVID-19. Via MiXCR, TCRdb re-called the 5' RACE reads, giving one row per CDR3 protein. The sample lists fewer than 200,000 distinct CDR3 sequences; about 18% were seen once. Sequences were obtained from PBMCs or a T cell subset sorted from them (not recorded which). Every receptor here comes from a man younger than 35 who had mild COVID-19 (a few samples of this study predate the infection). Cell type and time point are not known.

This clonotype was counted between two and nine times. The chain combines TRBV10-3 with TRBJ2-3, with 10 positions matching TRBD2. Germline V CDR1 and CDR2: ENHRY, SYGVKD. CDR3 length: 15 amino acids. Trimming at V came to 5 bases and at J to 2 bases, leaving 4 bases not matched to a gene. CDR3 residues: CAISPTSGVTDTQYF. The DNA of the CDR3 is TGTGCCATCAGTCCAACTAGCGGGGTCACAGATACGCAGTATTTT.

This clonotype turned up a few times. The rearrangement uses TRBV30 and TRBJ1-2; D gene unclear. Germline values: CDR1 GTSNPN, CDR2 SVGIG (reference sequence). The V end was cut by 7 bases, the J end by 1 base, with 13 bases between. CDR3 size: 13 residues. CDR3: CAFLGGINYGYTF. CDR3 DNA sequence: TGTGCCTTCTTGGGCGGAATTAACTATGGCTACACCTTC.

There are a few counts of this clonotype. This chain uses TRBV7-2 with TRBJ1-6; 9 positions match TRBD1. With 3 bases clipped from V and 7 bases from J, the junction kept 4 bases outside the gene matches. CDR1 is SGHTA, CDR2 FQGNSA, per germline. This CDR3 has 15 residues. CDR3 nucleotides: TGTGCCAGCAGCTTGGACAGGGGAGGGAATTCACCCCTCCACTTT. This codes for CASSLDRGGNSPLHF.

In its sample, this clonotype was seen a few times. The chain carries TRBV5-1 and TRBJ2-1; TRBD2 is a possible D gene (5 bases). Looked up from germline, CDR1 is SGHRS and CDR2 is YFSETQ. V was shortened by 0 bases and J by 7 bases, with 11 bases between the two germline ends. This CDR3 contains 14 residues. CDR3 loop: CASSLGNRGNEQFF. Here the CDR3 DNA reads TGCGCCAGCAGCTTGGGGAACAGAGGGAATGAGCAGTTCTTC.

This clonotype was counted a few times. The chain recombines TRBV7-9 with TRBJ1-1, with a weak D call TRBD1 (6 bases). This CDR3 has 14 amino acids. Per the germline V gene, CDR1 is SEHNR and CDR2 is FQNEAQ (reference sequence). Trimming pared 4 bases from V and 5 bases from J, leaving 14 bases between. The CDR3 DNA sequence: TGTGCCAGCAGCTCTGGCGGGGGCGGGACTGAAGCTTTCTTT. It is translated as CASSSGGGGTEAFF.

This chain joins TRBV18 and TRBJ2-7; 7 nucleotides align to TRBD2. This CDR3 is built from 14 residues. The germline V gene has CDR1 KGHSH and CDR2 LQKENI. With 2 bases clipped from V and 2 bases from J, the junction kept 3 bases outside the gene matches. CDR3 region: CASSPREGAYEQYV. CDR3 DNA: TGTGCCAGCTCACCAAGGGAGGGAGCCTACGAGCAGTACGTC.

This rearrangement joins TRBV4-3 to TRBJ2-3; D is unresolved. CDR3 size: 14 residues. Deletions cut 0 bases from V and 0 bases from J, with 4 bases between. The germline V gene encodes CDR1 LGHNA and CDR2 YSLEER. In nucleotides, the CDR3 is TGCGCCAGCAGCCAAGATGTCAGCACAGATACGCAGTATTTT. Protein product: CASSQDVSTDTQYF.

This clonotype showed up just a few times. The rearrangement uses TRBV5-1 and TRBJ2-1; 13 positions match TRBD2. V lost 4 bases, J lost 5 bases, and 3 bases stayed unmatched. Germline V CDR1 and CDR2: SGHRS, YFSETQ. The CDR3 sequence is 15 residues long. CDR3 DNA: TGCGCCAGCAGCCAACTAGCGGGGGGGCACAATGAGCAGTTCTTC. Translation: CASSQLAGGHNEQFF.

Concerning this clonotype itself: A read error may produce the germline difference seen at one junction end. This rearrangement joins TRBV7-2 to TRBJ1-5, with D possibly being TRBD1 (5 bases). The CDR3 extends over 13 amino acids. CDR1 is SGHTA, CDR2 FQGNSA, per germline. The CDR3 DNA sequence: TGTGCCAGCGACTCGGTCGGGGGTCAGCCCCAGAATTTT. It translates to CASDSVGGQPQNF.

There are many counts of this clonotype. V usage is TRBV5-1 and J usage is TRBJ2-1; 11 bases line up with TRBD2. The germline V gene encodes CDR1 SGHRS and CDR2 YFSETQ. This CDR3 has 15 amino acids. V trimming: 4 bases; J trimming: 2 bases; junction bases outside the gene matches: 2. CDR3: CASSPGLAAYNEQFF. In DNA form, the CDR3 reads TGCGCCAGCAGCCCGGGACTAGCGGCCTACAATGAGCAGTTCTTC.

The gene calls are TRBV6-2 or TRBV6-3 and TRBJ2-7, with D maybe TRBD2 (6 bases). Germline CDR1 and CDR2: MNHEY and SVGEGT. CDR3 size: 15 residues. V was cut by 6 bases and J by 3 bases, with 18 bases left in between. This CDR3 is CASSPRGSGNYEQYV. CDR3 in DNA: TGTGCCAGCAGCCCCCGAGGTAGCGGAAACTACGAGCAGTACGTC.

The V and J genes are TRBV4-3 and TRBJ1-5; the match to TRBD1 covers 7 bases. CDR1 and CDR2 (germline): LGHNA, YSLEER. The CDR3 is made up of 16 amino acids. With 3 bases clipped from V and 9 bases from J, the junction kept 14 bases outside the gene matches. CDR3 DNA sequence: TGCGCCAGCAGCCAGCAACAGGGGTTCAAAGATTGGCCCCAGCATTTT. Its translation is CASSQQQGFKDWPQHF.

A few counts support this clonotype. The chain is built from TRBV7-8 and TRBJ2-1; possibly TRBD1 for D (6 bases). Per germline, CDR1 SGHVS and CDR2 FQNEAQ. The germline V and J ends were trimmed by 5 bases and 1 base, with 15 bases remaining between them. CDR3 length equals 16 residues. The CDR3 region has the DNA TGTGCCAGCAGCCCACTAGTAGGGGGATCCTACAATGAGCAGTTCTTC. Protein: CASSPLVGGSYNEQFF.

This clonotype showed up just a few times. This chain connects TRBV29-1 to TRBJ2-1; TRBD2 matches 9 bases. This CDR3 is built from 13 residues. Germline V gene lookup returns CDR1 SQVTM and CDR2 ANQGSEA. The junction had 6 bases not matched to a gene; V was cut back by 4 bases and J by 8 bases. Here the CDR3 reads CSVVSGGRYEQFF. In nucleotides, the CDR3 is TGCAGCGTTGTCAGCGGGGGGAGGTATGAGCAGTTCTTC.

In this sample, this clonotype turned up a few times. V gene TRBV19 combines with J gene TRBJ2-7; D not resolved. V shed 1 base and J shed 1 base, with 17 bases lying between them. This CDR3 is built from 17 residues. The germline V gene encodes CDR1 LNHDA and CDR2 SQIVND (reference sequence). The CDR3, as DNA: TGTGCCAGTAGTATAGGGCCAATGGCAGGACGATCCTACGAGCAGTACTTC. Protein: CASSIGPMAGRSYEQYF.

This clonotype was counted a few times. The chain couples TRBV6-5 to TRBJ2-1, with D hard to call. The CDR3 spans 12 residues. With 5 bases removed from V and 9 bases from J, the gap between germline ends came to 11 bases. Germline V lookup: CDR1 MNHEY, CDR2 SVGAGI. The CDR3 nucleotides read TGTGCCAGCAGTCCCTGGCGAGGTGAGCAGTTCTTC. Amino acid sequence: CASSPWRGEQFF.

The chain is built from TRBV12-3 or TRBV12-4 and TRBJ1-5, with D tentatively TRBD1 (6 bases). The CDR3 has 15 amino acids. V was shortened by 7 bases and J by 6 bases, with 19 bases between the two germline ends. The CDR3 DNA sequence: TGTGCCAGCACCAGACAGGCTCTGGGGAGTCAGCCCCAGCATTTT. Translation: CASTRQALGSQPQHF.

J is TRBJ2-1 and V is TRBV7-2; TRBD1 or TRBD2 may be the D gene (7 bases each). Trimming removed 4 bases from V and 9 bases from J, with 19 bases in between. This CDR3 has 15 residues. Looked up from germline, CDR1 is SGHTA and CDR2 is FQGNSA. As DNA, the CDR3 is TGTGCCAGCAGCTGGGATCAGGGGGGGGCGCGTGAGCAGTTCTTC. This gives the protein CASSWDQGGAREQFF.

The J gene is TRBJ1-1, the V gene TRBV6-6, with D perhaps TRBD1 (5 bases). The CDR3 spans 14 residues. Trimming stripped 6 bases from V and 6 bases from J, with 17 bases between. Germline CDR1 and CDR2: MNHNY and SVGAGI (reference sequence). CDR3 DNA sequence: TGTGCCAGCAGATGGGGACGGTCGCAACCTGAAGCTTTCTTT. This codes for CASRWGRSQPEAFF.

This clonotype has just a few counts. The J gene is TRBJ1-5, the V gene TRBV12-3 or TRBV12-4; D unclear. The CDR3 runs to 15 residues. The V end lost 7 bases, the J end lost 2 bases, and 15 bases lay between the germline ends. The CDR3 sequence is CASTPQGGRNQPQHF. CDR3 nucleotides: TGTGCCAGCACCCCCCAAGGCGGACGCAATCAGCCCCAGCATTTT.

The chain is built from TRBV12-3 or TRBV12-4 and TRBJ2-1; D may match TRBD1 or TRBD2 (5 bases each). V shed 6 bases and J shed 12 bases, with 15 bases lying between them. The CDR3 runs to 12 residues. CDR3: CASSFPGTAQFF. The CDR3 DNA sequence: TGTGCCAGCAGCTTTCCCGGGACGGCGCAGTTCTTC.

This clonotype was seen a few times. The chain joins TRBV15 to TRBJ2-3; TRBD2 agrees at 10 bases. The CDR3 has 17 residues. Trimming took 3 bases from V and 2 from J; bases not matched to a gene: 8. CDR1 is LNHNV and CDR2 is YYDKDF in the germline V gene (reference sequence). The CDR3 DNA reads TGTGCCACCAGCAGTACTCTTCTAGCGGGAGCCACAGATACGCAGTATTTT. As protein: CATSSTLLAGATDTQYF.

As DNA, the CDR3 is TGTGCCAGCAGTGGGGGTCTCCTGAGGGGTCAGCCCCAGCATTTT. Translation gives CASSGGLLRGQPQHF. This chain connects TRBV6-6 to TRBJ1-5; D possibly corresponds to TRBD1 (5 bases). Germline V gene sequence: CDR1 MNHNY, CDR2 SVGAGI (reference sequence). V lost 5 bases and J lost 6, with 17 bases in between. This CDR3 contains 15 residues.

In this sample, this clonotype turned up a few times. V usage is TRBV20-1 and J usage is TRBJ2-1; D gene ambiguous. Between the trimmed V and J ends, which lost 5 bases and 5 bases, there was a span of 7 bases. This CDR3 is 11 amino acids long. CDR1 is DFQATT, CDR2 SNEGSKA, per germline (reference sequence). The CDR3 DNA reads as TGCAGTGCTGCCGTCAACAATGAGCAGTTCTTC. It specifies CSAAVNNEQFF.

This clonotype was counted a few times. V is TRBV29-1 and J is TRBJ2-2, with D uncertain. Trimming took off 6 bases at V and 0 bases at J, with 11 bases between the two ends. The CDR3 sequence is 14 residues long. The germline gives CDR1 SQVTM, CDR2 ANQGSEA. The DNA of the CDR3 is TGCAGCGTCGGGCAATCCGCGAACACCGGGGAGCTGTTTTTT. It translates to CSVGQSANTGELFF.

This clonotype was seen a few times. The CDR3 protein is CAISEWDPGQVYNEQFF. Written as DNA, the CDR3 is TGTGCCATCAGTGAGTGGGATCCGGGACAGGTATACAATGAGCAGTTCTTC. The V gene is TRBV10-3, the J gene TRBJ2-1; TRBD1 matches at 8 bases. The germline CDR1 and CDR2 sequences are ENHRY and SYGVKD. The V and J ends lost 1 base and 4 bases, in that order; junction bases with no gene match: 9. There are 17 residues in the CDR3.